The rows below give T cell receptor beta chains drawn from one sample of a study of blood T cell repertoires in COVID-19. TCRdb's table, derived via immunoSEQ multiplex PCR, lists solely in-frame clones and lacks some. The table has a few hundred thousand clones, around 85% seen once; the top ten hold approximately 2%. The specimen was peripheral blood. The receptors come from a woman in her 30s who had recovered from COVID-19. CDR3s include the opening cysteine and the closing phenylalanine or tryptophan. D genes are given only for firm matches. The size field is filled for only some rows; it gives once, few, many or a size class.

TRBJ2-7	-	TRBV29-1	-	CSVEGGGHEYSTYEQYF	TGCAGCGTTGAAGGCGGGGGACACGAGTACTCAACCTACGAGCAGTACTTC
TRBJ2-5	-	TRBV14	-	CASSQVGRGYQETQYF	TGTGCCAGCAGCCAAGTAGGTCGAGGATACCAAGAGACCCAGTACTTC
TRBJ2-5	-	TRBV5-4	-	CASSPEVRETQYF	TGTGCCAGCAGCCCGGAGGTCCGGGAGACCCAGTACTTC
TRBJ1-2	-	TRBV4-1	-	CASSQVQGMGANYGYTF	TGCGCCAGCAGCCAGGTACAGGGAATGGGGGCTAACTATGGCTACACCTTC
TRBJ2-5	-	TRBV5-1	TRBD1	CASSLAGTGGQETQYF	TGCGCCAGCAGCTTGGCTGGGACAGGGGGCCAAGAGACCCAGTACTTC
TRBJ1-5	few	TRBV12-5	TRBD1	CASGPGQFQPQHF	TGTGCTAGTGGTCCGGGACAGTTCCAGCCCCAGCATTTT
TRBJ2-1	-	TRBV5-1	-	CASSWDSPGGNEQFF	TGCGCCAGCAGCTGGGACTCGCCTGGGGGTAATGAGCAGTTCTTC
TRBJ1-1	-	TRBV24-1	TRBD1	CATSDRDSAPEAFF	TGTGCCACCAGTGACCGGGACAGCGCTCCTGAAGCTTTCTTT
TRBJ1-2	-	TRBV6-5	TRBD1	CASSPRQGNYGYTF	TGTGCCAGCAGTCCCCGACAGGGAAACTATGGCTACACCTTC
TRBJ1-2	-	TRBV7-8	TRBD1	CASSERTGRDYGYTF	TGTGCCAGCAGCGAACGGACAGGGAGGGACTATGGCTACACCTTC
TRBJ2-7	-	TRBV29-1	TRBD2	CSVEGSAGDPYEQYF	TGCAGCGTTGAAGGGTCGGCGGGGGACCCCTACGAGCAGTACTTC
TRBJ1-1	once	TRBV27	-	CASSPQINTEAFF	TGTGCCAGCAGCCCGCAGATTAACACTGAAGCTTTCTTT
TRBJ2-7	-	TRBV7-3	TRBD2	CASSRGVAGLSEQYF	TGTGCCAGCAGCCGAGGGGTAGCGGGACTATCCGAGCAGTACTTC
TRBJ2-7	-	TRBV4-2	TRBD1	CASSQAGGQGGEQYF	TGTGCCAGCAGCCAAGCGGGGGGACAGGGGGGCGAGCAGTACTTC
TRBJ1-1	-	TRBV4-1	-	CASSQPTGNTEAFF	TGCGCCAGCAGCCAACCTACAGGGAACACTGAAGCTTTCTTT
TRBJ1-2	-	TRBV19	-	CASSPNRDSVGYTF	TGTGCCAGTAGCCCGAACAGGGATTCGGTAGGCTACACCTTC
TRBJ2-5	-	TRBV27	-	CASSLLGEPGTQYF	TGTGCCAGCAGTTTATTAGGAGAACCGGGGACCCAGTACTTC
TRBJ2-7	-	TRBV5-6	-	CASSLGLRSYEQYF	TGTGCCAGCAGCTTGGGGCTGCGGTCCTACGAGCAGTACTTC
TRBJ1-2	once	TRBV2	-	CAIHSREDGYTF	TGTGCCATCCATAGTCGGGAGGATGGCTACACCTTC
TRBJ1-6	once	TRBV12-3/TRBV12-4	TRBD1	CASSPRQGFTLHF	TGTGCCAGCAGTCCCAGACAGGGATTCACCCTCCACTTT
TRBJ1-6	-	TRBV28	-	CASSFGPQENSPLHF	TGTGCCAGCAGTTTTGGACCACAGGAGAATTCACCCCTCCACTTT
TRBJ1-4	once	TRBV3-1/TRBV3-2	TRBD1	CASSLRAGTGAEKLFF	TGTGCCAGCAGCCTCCGCGCCGGGACAGGGGCTGAAAAACTGTTTTTT
TRBJ2-7	once	TRBV27	TRBD2	CASSFLSGGAYEQYF	TGTGCCAGCAGTTTCCTAAGCGGGGGGGCCTACGAGCAGTACTTC
TRBJ1-1	once	TRBV9	-	CASSPGVVGTEAFF	TGTGCCAGCAGCCCGGGGGTGGTGGGCACTGAAGCTTTCTTT
TRBJ1-6	-	TRBV19	-	CASSIGQFYNSPLHF	TGTGCCAGTAGTATTGGACAGTTCTATAATTCACCCCTCCACTTT
TRBJ2-3	-	TRBV19	TRBD1	CASSTLTGGVKDTQYF	TGTGCCAGTAGTACCCTGACAGGGGGTGTAAAGGATACGCAGTATTTT
TRBJ1-2	-	TRBV6-6	-	CASSSAGDAGNYGYTF	TGTGCCAGCAGTTCCGCGGGGGATGCGGGGAACTATGGCTACACCTTC
TRBJ1-5	-	TRBV19	TRBD1	CASSIGTGQANQPQHF	TGTGCCAGTAGTATAGGGACAGGGCAGGCCAATCAGCCCCAGCATTTT
TRBJ1-1	once	TRBV5-1	-	CASSWEGTEAFF	TGCGCCAGCAGCTGGGAGGGCACTGAAGCTTTCTTT
TRBJ2-2	-	TRBV4-2	TRBD2	CASRIRSGGAHRELFF	TGTGCCAGCCGTATTCGGAGCGGGGGAGCACACCGGGAGCTGTTTTTT
TRBJ1-1	-	TRBV6-6	-	CASSNPRQAATEAFF	TGTGCCAGCAGTAACCCCCGACAGGCGGCTACTGAAGCTTTCTTT
TRBJ1-2	-	TRBV4-1	TRBD1	CASSHGQGHWSSYGYTF	TGCGCCAGCAGCCATGGACAGGGACATTGGAGCAGCTATGGCTACACCTTC
TRBJ2-1	-	TRBV30	-	CAWSVQLKNNEQFF	TGTGCCTGGAGTGTACAGCTCAAGAACAATGAGCAGTTCTTC
TRBJ1-5	-	TRBV6-1	TRBD1	CASSEGFAGQDNQPQHF	TGTGCCAGCAGTGAAGGGTTCGCGGGACAGGACAATCAGCCCCAGCATTTT
TRBJ2-3	-	TRBV16	-	CASSHAGGTDTQYF	TGTGCCAGCAGCCACGCAGGAGGGACAGATACGCAGTATTTT
TRBJ1-1	-	TRBV29-1	-	CSVGEKTEAFF	TGCAGCGTAGGGGAAAAGACTGAAGCTTTCTTT
TRBJ1-6	few	TRBV2	-	CASIGLRASPLHF	TGTGCCAGCATTGGTCTCAGGGCGTCACCCCTCCACTTT
TRBJ2-1	-	TRBV15	TRBD2	CATSRGTSGGRNEQFF	TGTGCCACCAGCAGAGGTACTAGCGGGGGGCGGAATGAGCAGTTCTTC
TRBJ2-2	once	TRBV2	-	CASTTGTTNTGELFF	TGTGCCAGCACCACAGGGACAACGAACACCGGGGAGCTGTTTTTT
TRBJ1-2	-	TRBV3-1/TRBV3-2	TRBD1	CASSQVQGMGGYTF	TGTGCCAGCAGCCAAGTACAGGGGATGGGGGGCTACACCTTC